The 29 T cell receptor beta chains below were found in one sample sequenced in a study of T cell responses to AZD1222 COVID-19 vaccine. Method: immunoSEQ multiplex PCR; TCRdb's copy keeps in-frame clones and lacks some. The sample consists of approximately 120,000 clones, roughly 93% of them appearing once. Sequenced material: peripheral blood, taken on day 0 of AZD1222 vaccination. These TCRs come from an adult in good health.

In the case of this clone: Compared with germline, one end of the junction differs, possibly owing to a read error. The J gene is TRBJ2-5, the V gene TRBV7-2; 10 bases line up with TRBD2. Germline V lookup: CDR1 SGHTA, CDR2 FQGNSA. The CDR3 has 13 residues. CDR3 loop: CASRLAGGETQYF. Here the CDR3 DNA reads TGTGCCAGCAGATTAGCGGGAGGCGAGACCCAGTACTTC. The full variable domain, rest sourced from reference TRBV7-2 and TRBJ2-5, is GAGVSQSPSNKVTEKGKDVELRCDPISGHTALYWYRQSLGQGLEFLIYFQGNSAPDKSGLPSDRFSAERTGGSVSTLTIQRTQQEDSAVYLCASRLAGGETQYFGPGTRLLVL.

The rearrangement links TRBV7-8 to TRBJ2-1; possibly TRBD1 for D (5 bases). V shed 5 bases and J shed 10 bases, with 15 bases lying between them. Germline CDR1 reads SGHVS; CDR2 reads FQNEAQ. This CDR3 region has 13 residues. CDR3 nucleotides: TGTGCCAGCAGCGAATTCAGGGCCCAAGAGCAGTTCTTC. Its protein is CASSEFRAQEQFF.

The chain joins TRBV4-1 to TRBJ2-1; no clear D. This CDR3 spans 15 amino acids. V was pared by 0 bases and J by 7 bases, with 13 bases between. Germline V gene lookup returns CDR1 MGHRA and CDR2 YSYEKL. CDR3 nucleotides: TGCGCCAGCAGCCAAGATATGGGCCGTTATAATGAGCAGTTCTTC. It translates to CASSQDMGRYNEQFF.

This clone has more than one count but fewer than ten. V usage is TRBV6-6 and J usage is TRBJ2-1; 7 nucleotides align to TRBD2. The V and J ends lost 8 bases and 4 bases, in that order; junction bases with no gene match: 5. This CDR3 region has 13 residues. Germline V gene sequence: CDR1 MNHNY, CDR2 SVGAGI (reference sequence). The CDR3 protein is CASWGTTYNEQFF. The CDR3 bases are TGTGCCAGCTGGGGGACTACTTACAATGAGCAGTTCTTC.

The chain combines TRBV19 with TRBJ2-2; TRBD2 matches at 12 bases. Germline V gene lookup returns CDR1 LNHDA and CDR2 SQIVND (reference sequence). The trim removed 5 bases at V and 3 bases at J, leaving 10 bases unmatched. The CDR3 consists of 18 residues. CDR3 protein: CASSWSSGRAGDTGELFF. The CDR3, as DNA: TGTGCCAGTAGTTGGTCTAGCGGGAGGGCAGGGGACACCGGGGAGCTGTTTTTT.

The V gene is TRBV2, the J gene TRBJ2-1; D unresolved. CDR1 and CDR2 from the germline V gene are SNHLY and FYNNEI. V dropped 1 base and J dropped 6 bases, with 16 bases sitting between them. The CDR3 is made up of 16 amino acids. The CDR3 region has the DNA TGTGCCAGCAGTGAAGAACACAGCCCCCCAAGCAATGAGCAGTTCTTC. This gives the protein CASSEEHSPPSNEQFF.

The chain combines TRBV28 with TRBJ2-1; a possible D gene is TRBD1 (6 bases). Between the trimmed V and J ends, which lost 10 bases and 0 bases, there was a span of 13 bases. Germline CDR1 reads MDHEN; CDR2 reads SYDVKM. The CDR3 runs to 14 residues. This CDR3 is CATWDTSSYNEQFF. CDR3 nucleotide sequence: TGTGCCACCTGGGACACTTCCTCCTACAATGAGCAGTTCTTC.

This rearrangement joins TRBV7-2 to TRBJ1-5; no definite D call. The V end lost 1 base, the J end lost 5 bases, and 18 bases lay between the germline ends. This CDR3 region has 17 residues. CDR1 is SGHTA and CDR2 is FQGNSA in the germline V gene. Here the CDR3 DNA reads TGTGCCAGCAGCTTAGACGTACGGGCTTCAGGCCATCAGCCCCAGCATTTT. Translation: CASSLDVRASGHQPQHF.

The chain is built from TRBV5-1 and TRBJ1-4, with D tentatively TRBD1 (5 bases). The CDR3 spans 13 residues. Germline values: CDR1 SGHRS, CDR2 YFSETQ. The V and J ends lost 4 bases and 7 bases respectively, with 11 bases between them. The CDR3 DNA reads as TGCGCCAGCAGCACGGGACCGCTTGAAAAACTGTTTTTT. Translating gives CASSTGPLEKLFF.

This clone is a singleton in its sample. The V and J genes are TRBV28 and TRBJ1-3, with D possibly matching TRBD1 (6 bases). Germline assignment: CDR1 MDHEN and CDR2 SYDVKM. The CDR3 consists of 15 residues. V was shortened by 2 bases and J by 3 bases, with 11 bases between the two germline ends. CDR3 DNA: TGTGCCAGCAGTTTAAGGGGGGGCGTTGGAAACACCATATATTTT. This gives the protein CASSLRGGVGNTIYF.

The chain uses TRBV5-3 and TRBJ1-1, with D perhaps matching TRBD1 (5 bases). TRBV5-3 is marked as an open reading frame, function uncertain. The CDR3 length is 19 residues. The germline V and J ends were trimmed by 1 base and 1 base, with 23 bases remaining between them. Written as DNA, the CDR3 is TGTGCCAGAAGCTTGTTGTCGTACAGGAGGTCCGACTGGAACACTGAAGCTTTCTTT. It is translated as CARSLLSYRRSDWNTEAFF.

The rearrangement uses TRBV30 and TRBJ1-6; D is uncertain. Trimming pared 3 bases from V and 7 bases from J, leaving 7 bases between. Germline lookup yields CDR1 GTSNPN and CDR2 SVGIG (reference sequence). CDR3 length: 12 residues. DNA for the CDR3: TGTGCCTGGAGACAGTCCAATTCACCCCTCCACTTT. It encodes CAWRQSNSPLHF.

The chain is built from TRBV28 and TRBJ2-1; 14 nucleotides align to TRBD2. Losses at the gene ends were 3 bases for V and 4 bases for J; bases not matched to a gene: 11. Germline lookup yields CDR1 MDHEN and CDR2 SYDVKM. This CDR3 is 19 amino acids long. The CDR3 spells CASSLGGLAGGTNYNEQFF. CDR3 in DNA: TGTGCCAGCAGTTTGGGCGGACTAGCGGGAGGTACCAATTACAATGAGCAGTTCTTC.

This chain joins TRBV11-2 and TRBJ1-2; D might be TRBD1 (6 bases). This CDR3 is 13 amino acids long. CDR1 and CDR2 (germline): SGHAT, FQNNGV. Trimming stripped 10 bases from V and 7 bases from J, with 19 bases between. The CDR3 nucleotides read TGTGCCACCACGTCGGGGGCGAGGGGTGGCTACACCTTC. Protein product: CATTSGARGGYTF.

The chain recombines TRBV6-5 with TRBJ1-5, with 8 bases aligning to TRBD1. The V gene end was trimmed by 4 bases and the J gene end by 7 bases; junction bases not matched to a gene: 3. The CDR3 contains 13 residues. Germline values: CDR1 MNHEY, CDR2 SVGAGI. The CDR3 DNA reads TGTGCCAGCAGTTCGACAGGGGACCAGCCCCAGCATTTT. It yields the protein CASSSTGDQPQHF.

The chain joins TRBV6-5 to TRBJ1-2, with unresolved D. V lost 6 bases, J lost 7 bases, and 18 bases lay in between. CDR1 is MNHEY, CDR2 SVGAGI, per germline. The CDR3 runs 14 residues. Here the CDR3 DNA reads TGTGCCAGCAGCCGACCTAACACCCCGGGTGGCTACACCTTC. As protein: CASSRPNTPGGYTF.

V is TRBV29-1 and J is TRBJ1-4; the match to TRBD1 covers 7 bases. J was trimmed by 7 bases and V by 7 bases; bases with no gene match: 6. From germline, CDR1 is SQVTM and CDR2 ANQGSEA. The CDR3 contains 12 residues. The CDR3 reads CSDRGLTEKLFF. CDR3 sequence (DNA): TGCAGCGACAGGGGTTTAACTGAAAAACTGTTTTTT.

CDR3 region: CASSAYSGNTIYF. The CDR3 coding sequence is TGTGCCAGCAGTGCTTACTCTGGAAACACCATATATTTT. The chain has TRBV27 and TRBJ1-3; D not resolved. Trimming stripped 5 bases from V and 0 bases from J, with 5 bases between. The germline V gene has CDR1 MNHEY and CDR2 SMNVEV (reference sequence). The CDR3 runs 13 residues.

This chain connects TRBV7-2 to TRBJ1-5; the match to TRBD1 covers 10 bases. Germline-derived CDR1 and CDR2 are SGHTA and FQGNSA. CDR3 size: 15 residues. V trimming: 5 bases; J trimming: 5 bases; junction bases outside the gene matches: 6. CDR3 bases: TGTGCCAGCAGCCAAAAAGGACAGGGGGATCAGCCCCAGCATTTT. Translated: CASSQKGQGDQPQHF.

A single count supports this clone. In nucleotides, the CDR3 is TGCGCCAGCAGCCAAGACAGCGGGGCCTACAATGAGCAGTTCTTC. This sequence encodes CASSQDSGAYNEQFF. The rearrangement joins TRBV4-1 to TRBJ2-1; 7 nucleotides align to TRBD2. From germline, CDR1 is MGHRA and CDR2 YSYEKL. Germline trimming cut 0 bases from V and 2 bases from J; bases unmatched to any gene: 1. This CDR3 region has 15 residues.

The chain couples TRBV18 to TRBJ1-1; D may be TRBD1 (5 bases). The CDR3 extends over 15 amino acids. Trimming stripped 1 base from V and 10 bases from J, with 19 bases between. Germline V gives CDR1 KGHSH, CDR2 LQKENI. The CDR3 sequence is CASSPLQGATGGAFF. In nucleotides, the CDR3 is TGTGCCAGCTCACCACTCCAAGGGGCAACTGGTGGAGCTTTCTTT. Looking up the rest from reference TRBV18 and TRBJ1-1 gives the full variable domain: NAGVMQNPRHLVRRRGQEARLRCSPMKGHSHVYWYRQLPEEGLKFMVYLQKENIIDESGMPKERFSAEFPKEGPSILRIQQVVRGDSAAYFCASSPLQGATGGAFFGQGTRLTVV.

This clone was counted once. The V and J genes are TRBV7-8 and TRBJ2-2; possibly TRBD1 for D (6 bases). This CDR3 spans 14 amino acids. From germline, CDR1 is SGHVS and CDR2 FQNEAQ. V was cut by 6 bases and J by 5 bases, with 13 bases left in between. The CDR3 DNA follows: TGTGCCAGCAGACCCGGGACACCAACCGGGGAGCTGTTTTTT. As protein: CASRPGTPTGELFF. The full variable domain, its missing parts supplied by reference TRBV7-8 and TRBJ2-2, is GAGVSQSPRYKVAKRGQDVALRCDPISGHVSLFWYQQALGQGPEFLTYFQNEAQLDKSGLPSDRFFAERPEGSVSTLKIQRTQQEDSAVYLCASRPGTPTGELFFGEGSRLTVL.

V usage is TRBV6-5 and J usage is TRBJ1-5; TRBD1 matches at 9 bases. The CDR3 totals 15 residues. V was pared by 5 bases and J by 4 bases, with 6 bases of the junction left unmatched. The germline gives CDR1 MNHEY, CDR2 SVGAGI. The CDR3 reads CASSPRDRVNQPQHF. The CDR3 bases are TGTGCCAGCAGTCCCCGGGACAGGGTAAATCAGCCCCAGCATTTT.

The chain has TRBV27 and TRBJ1-2; 10 bases match TRBD1. This CDR3 comprises 17 residues. V trimming: 2 bases; J trimming: 3 bases; junction bases outside the gene matches: 9. Germline CDR1 is MNHEY and CDR2 is SMNVEV (reference sequence). This CDR3 reads CASSLTNDRGLDYGYTF. CDR3 nucleotide sequence: TGTGCCAGCAGTTTAACGAACGACAGGGGGCTTGACTATGGCTACACCTTC.

V usage is TRBV9 and J usage is TRBJ2-1; 10 bases agree with TRBD2. The CDR3 loop spans 16 amino acids. Germline V gene data show CDR1 as SGDLS and CDR2 as YYNGEE. V shed 2 bases and J 7 bases; nucleotides not matched to a gene: 9. CDR3 region: CASSVRAGGPRNEQFF. CDR3 DNA sequence: TGTGCCAGCAGCGTCCGAGCGGGAGGGCCGAGAAATGAGCAGTTCTTC.

V is TRBV10-3 and J is TRBJ2-1; D is unclear. V was cut by 3 bases and J by 15 bases, with 12 bases left in between. This CDR3 comprises 11 residues. CDR1 and CDR2 from the germline V gene are ENHRY and SYGVKD. CDR3 sequence: CAISEGRSGFF. CDR3 in DNA: TGTGCCATCAGTGAAGGACGATCGGGGTTCTTC.

The rearrangement links TRBV15 to TRBJ2-7; D uncertain. The CDR3 spans 15 residues. Germline CDR1 and CDR2: LNHNV and YYDKDF (reference sequence). The ends were cut back, 1 base at V and 0 bases at J, with 10 bases in the middle. The CDR3 region is CATSRAGPSSYEQYF. As DNA, the CDR3 is TGTGCCACCAGCAGAGCCGGACCAAGCTCCTACGAGCAGTACTTC.

The chain has TRBV5-5 and TRBJ2-1; the match to TRBD2 covers 12 bases. Germline CDR1 reads SGHKS; CDR2 reads YYEKEE (reference sequence). V lost 5 bases, J lost 1 base, and 4 bases stayed unmatched. The CDR3 consists of 16 residues. The CDR3 region has the DNA TGTGCCAGCAGAGCTACTAGCGGGAGGTCCTACAATGAGCAGTTCTTC. The encoded protein is CASRATSGRSYNEQFF.

This clone was counted a single time. The rearrangement links TRBV11-1 to TRBJ2-7; no clear D gene. Trimming cost V 3 bases and J 2 bases, with 11 bases left between them. There are 14 residues in the CDR3. The germline gives CDR1 SGHAT, CDR2 FQDESV (reference sequence). The CDR3 DNA sequence: TGTGCCAGCAGCTTGGGAAGGGCTGCCTACGAGCAGTACTTC. Its translation: CASSLGRAAYEQYF.